One sample yielded the 8 T cell receptor beta chains listed below, sequenced in a study of blood T cell repertoires in COVID-19. Profiling relied on immunoSEQ multiplex PCR, and the TCRdb table lists in-frame clones only, not all of them. The sample includes about 190,000 clones, approximately 78% of them seen just once. The sequenced sample consisted of peripheral blood. The source of these receptors is a woman of 80 years or more with active or convalescent COVID-19.

Details on this clone: One junction end disagrees with the germline gene, perhaps due to a read error. The chain combines TRBV14 with TRBJ2-7; 10 nucleotides line up with TRBD2. Germline assignment: CDR1 SGHDN and CDR2 FVKESK. The CDR3 sequence is 13 residues long. The CDR3 loop is CASSPRLAGARFF. In DNA, the CDR3 is TGTGCCAGCAGCCCACGGCTAGCGGGGGCACGGTTCTTC. Variable domain in full (rest from reference TRBV14 and TRBJ2-7): EAGVTQFPSHSVIEKGQTVTLRCDPISGHDNLYWYRRVMGKEIKFLLHFVKESKQDESGMPNNRFLAERTGGTYSTLKVQPAELEDSGVYFCASSPRLAGARFFGPGTRLTVT.

The chain has TRBV4-2 and TRBJ1-5; TRBD1 agrees at 9 bases. V lost 0 bases to trimming and J lost 0 bases; unmatched junction nucleotides: 0. CDR3 length: 16 amino acids. Germline V CDR1 and CDR2: LGHNA, YNFKEQ. In DNA, the CDR3 is TGTGCCAGCAGCCAAGAGGACAGGGGTAGCAATCAGCCCCAGCATTTT. It codes for CASSQEDRGSNQPQHF.

This chain joins TRBV27 and TRBJ1-4; TRBD1 matches 8 bases. CDR3 size: 13 residues. Germline assignment: CDR1 MNHEY and CDR2 SMNVEV (reference sequence). V lost 5 bases and J lost 8; bases outside the gene matches: 4. Written as DNA, the CDR3 is TGTGCCAGCAGTATGGACAGGGACGAAAAACTGTTTTTT. Translating it yields CASSMDRDEKLFF.

The chain couples TRBV5-1 to TRBJ1-6; perhaps TRBD1 as D (6 bases). V was pared by 0 bases and J by 8 bases, with 15 bases between. This CDR3 comprises 16 residues. The germline CDR1 and CDR2 sequences are SGHRS and YFSETQ. The CDR3 spells CASSLATGHGDSPLHF. CDR3 sequence (DNA): TGCGCCAGCAGCTTGGCAACGGGACACGGGGATTCACCCCTCCACTTT.

In its sample, this clone was seen a few times. The CDR3: CAISEPTPQLLTRNTGELFF. In nucleotides, the CDR3 is TGTGCCATCAGTGAGCCGACACCCCAATTACTCACACGGAACACCGGGGAGCTGTTTTTT. The chain couples TRBV10-3 to TRBJ2-2, with D uncertain. Trimming left V 2 bases short and J 1 base short, with 23 bases between. The CDR3 loop spans 20 amino acids. The germline gives CDR1 ENHRY, CDR2 SYGVKD.

The V gene is TRBV30, the J gene TRBJ2-5; 10 nucleotides line up with TRBD2. The CDR3 sequence is 17 residues long. V was pared by 0 bases and J by 3 bases, with 10 bases of the junction left unmatched. The germline gives CDR1 GTSNPN, CDR2 SVGIG (reference sequence). CDR3 protein: CAWSVSPPAGGKETQYF. The CDR3 bases are TGTGCCTGGAGTGTATCCCCCCCAGCGGGGGGGAAAGAGACCCAGTACTTC.

The V and J genes are TRBV5-1 and TRBJ1-2; 7 nucleotides line up with TRBD1. The V and J ends lost 2 bases and 0 bases, in that order; junction bases with no gene match: 4. The CDR3 is 15 residues long. Looked up from germline, CDR1 is SGHRS and CDR2 is YFSETQ. The CDR3 DNA follows: TGCGCCAGCAGCTTTTCGGGACAGTCTAACTATGGCTACACCTTC. Translation gives CASSFSGQSNYGYTF. The complete variable domain, with remaining parts taken from reference TRBV5-1 and TRBJ1-2, reads KAGVTQTPRYLIKTRGQQVTLSCSPISGHRSVSWYQQTPGQGLQFLFEYFSETQRNKGNFPGRFSGRQFSNSRSEMNVSTLELGDSALYLCASSFSGQSNYGYTFGSGTRLTVV.

The J gene is TRBJ1-2, the V gene TRBV10-3; D is uncertain. Trimming took 6 bases from V and 5 from J, leaving 25 bases between them. There are 17 residues in the CDR3. Per germline, CDR1 ENHRY and CDR2 SYGVKD. CDR3 region: CAISQRRGCLEIYGYTF. The CDR3 nucleotides are TGTGCCATCAGCCAAAGGAGAGGTTGCTTGGAGATATATGGCTACACCTTC.